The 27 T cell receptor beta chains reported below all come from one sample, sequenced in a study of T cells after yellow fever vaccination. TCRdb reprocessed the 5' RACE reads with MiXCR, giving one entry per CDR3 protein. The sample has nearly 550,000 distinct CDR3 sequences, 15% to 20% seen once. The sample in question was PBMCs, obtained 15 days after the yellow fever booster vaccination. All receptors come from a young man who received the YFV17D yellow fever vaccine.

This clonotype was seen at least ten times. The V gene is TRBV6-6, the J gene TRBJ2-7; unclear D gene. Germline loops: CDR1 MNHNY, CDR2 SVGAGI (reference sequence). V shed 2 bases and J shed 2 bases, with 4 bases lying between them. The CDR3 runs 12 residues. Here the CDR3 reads CASSYAPYEQYF. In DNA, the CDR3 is TGTGCCAGCAGTTACGCCCCCTACGAGCAGTACTTC.

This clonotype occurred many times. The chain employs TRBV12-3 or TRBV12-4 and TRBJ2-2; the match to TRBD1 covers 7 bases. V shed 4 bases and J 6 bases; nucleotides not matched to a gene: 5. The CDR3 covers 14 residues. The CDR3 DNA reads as TGTGCCAGCAGTTCCACGACAGGGCCCGGGGAGCTGTTTTTT. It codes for CASSSTTGPGELFF.

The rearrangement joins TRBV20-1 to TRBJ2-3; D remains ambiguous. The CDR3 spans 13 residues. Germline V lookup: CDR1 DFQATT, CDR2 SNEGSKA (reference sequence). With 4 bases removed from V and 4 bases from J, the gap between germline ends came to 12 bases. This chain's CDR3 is CSATGIEADTQYF. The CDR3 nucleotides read TGCAGTGCTACCGGAATTGAAGCAGATACGCAGTATTTT.

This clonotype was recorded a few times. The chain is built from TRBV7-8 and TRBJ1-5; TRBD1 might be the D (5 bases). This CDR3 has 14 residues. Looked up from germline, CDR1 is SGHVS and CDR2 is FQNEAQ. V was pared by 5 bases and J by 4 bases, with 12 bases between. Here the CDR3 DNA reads TGTGCCAGCAGCCCAAGGGGTTATAATCAGCCCCAGCATTTT. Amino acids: CASSPRGYNQPQHF.

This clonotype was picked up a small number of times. The CDR3 DNA reads TGTGCCATCAGTGAATTAGCGGGAGGGCTCTACAATGAGCAGTTCTTC. This gives the protein CAISELAGGLYNEQFF. The chain is built from TRBV10-3 and TRBJ2-1; 11 bases align to TRBD2. This CDR3 is 16 amino acids long. J gave up 3 bases and V 3 bases, and 4 bases lay outside the gene matches. Germline CDR1 reads ENHRY; CDR2 reads SYGVKD.

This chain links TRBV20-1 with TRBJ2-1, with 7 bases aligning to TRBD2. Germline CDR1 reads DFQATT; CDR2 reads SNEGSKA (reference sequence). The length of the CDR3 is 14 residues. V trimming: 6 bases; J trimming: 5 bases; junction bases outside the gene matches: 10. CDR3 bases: TGCAGTGCCCAGATAATAGCGGGCAACAATGAGCAGTTCTTC. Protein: CSAQIIAGNNEQFF.

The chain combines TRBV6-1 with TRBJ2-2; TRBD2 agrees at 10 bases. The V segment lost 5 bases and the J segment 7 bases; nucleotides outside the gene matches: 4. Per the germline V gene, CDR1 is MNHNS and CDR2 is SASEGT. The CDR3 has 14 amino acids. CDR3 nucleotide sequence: TGTGCCAGCAGTCTAGCGGGAGCGGGCGGGGAGCTGTTTTTT. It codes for CASSLAGAGGELFF.

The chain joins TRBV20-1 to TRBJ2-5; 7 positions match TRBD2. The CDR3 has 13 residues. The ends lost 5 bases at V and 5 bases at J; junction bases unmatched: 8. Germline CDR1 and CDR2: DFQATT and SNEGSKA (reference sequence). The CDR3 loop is CSAERTRAETQYF. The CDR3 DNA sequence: TGCAGTGCTGAGAGGACTAGAGCGGAGACCCAGTACTTC.

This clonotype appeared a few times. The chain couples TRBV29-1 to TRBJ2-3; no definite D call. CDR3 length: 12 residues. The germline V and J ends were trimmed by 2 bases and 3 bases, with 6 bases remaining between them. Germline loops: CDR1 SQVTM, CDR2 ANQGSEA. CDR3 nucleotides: TGCAGCGTTGAAAAGCGTACAGATACGCAGTATTTT. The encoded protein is CSVEKRTDTQYF.

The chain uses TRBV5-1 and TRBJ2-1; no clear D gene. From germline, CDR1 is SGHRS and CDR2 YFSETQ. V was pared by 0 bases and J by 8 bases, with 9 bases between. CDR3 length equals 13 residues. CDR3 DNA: TGCGCCAGCAGCTTGGGGGGATTCGATGAGCAGTTCTTC. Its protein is CASSLGGFDEQFF.

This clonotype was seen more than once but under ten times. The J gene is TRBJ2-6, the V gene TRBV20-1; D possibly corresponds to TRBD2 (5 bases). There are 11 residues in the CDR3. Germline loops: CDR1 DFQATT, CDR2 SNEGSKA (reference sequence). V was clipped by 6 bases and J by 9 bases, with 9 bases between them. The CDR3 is CSALRGNVLTF. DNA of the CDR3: TGCAGTGCGCTCCGGGGCAACGTCCTGACTTTC.

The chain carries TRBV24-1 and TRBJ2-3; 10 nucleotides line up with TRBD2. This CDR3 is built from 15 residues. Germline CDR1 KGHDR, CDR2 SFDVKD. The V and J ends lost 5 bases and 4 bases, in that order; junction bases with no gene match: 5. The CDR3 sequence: CATSVKAGGPDTQYF. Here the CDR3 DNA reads TGTGCCACCAGTGTCAAAGCGGGAGGGCCAGATACGCAGTATTTT.

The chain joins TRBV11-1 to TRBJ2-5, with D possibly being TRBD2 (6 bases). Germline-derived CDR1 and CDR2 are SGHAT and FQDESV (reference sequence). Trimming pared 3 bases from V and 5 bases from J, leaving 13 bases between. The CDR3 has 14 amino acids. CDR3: CASSFNGGAETQYF. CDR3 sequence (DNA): TGTGCCAGCAGCTTCAACGGCGGGGCTGAGACCCAGTACTTC. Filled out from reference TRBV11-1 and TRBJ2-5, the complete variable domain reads EAEVAQSPRYKITEKSQAVAFWCDPISGHATLYWYRQILGQGPELLVQFQDESVVDDSQLPKDRFSAERLKGVDSTLKIQPAELGDSAMYLCASSFNGGAETQYFGPGTRLLVL.

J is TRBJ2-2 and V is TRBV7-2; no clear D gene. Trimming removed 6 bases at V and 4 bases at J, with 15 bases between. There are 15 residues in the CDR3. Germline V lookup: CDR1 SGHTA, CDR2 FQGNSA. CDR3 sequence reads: CASRLVGSGTGELFF. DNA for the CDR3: TGTGCCAGCAGATTGGTGGGGTCGGGCACCGGGGAGCTGTTTTTT.

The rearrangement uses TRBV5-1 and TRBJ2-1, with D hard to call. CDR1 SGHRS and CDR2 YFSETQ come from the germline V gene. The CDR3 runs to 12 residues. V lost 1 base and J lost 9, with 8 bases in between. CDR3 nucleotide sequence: TGCGCCAGCAGCTTGCAAGGGTTTGAGCAGTTCTTC. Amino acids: CASSLQGFEQFF.

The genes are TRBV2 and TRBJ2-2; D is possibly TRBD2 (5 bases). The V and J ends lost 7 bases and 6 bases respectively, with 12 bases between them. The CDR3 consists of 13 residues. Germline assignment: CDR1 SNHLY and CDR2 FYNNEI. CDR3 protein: CASIVGSPGELFF. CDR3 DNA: TGTGCCAGCATTGTTGGGAGTCCCGGGGAGCTGTTTTTT.

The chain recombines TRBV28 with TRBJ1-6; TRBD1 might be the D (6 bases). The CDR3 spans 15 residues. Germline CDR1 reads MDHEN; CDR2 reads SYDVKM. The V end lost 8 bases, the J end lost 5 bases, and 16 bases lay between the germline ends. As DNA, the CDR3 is TGTGCCAGCGCGTCGGGGGGCTCGAATAATTCACCCCTCCACTTT. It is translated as CASASGGSNNSPLHF.

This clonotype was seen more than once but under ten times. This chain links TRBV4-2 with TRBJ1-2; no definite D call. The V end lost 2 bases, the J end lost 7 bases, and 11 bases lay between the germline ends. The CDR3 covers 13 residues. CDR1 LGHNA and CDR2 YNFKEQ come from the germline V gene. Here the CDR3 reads CASSQLTAGGYTF. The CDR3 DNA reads TGTGCCAGCAGCCAACTAACAGCGGGTGGCTACACCTTC.

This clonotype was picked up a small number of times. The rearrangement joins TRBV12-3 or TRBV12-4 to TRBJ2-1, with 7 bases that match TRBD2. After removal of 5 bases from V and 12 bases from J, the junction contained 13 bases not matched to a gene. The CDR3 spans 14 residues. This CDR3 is CASSPSGTTQRQFF. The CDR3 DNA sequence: TGTGCCAGCAGTCCAAGCGGGACCACACAGCGGCAGTTCTTC.

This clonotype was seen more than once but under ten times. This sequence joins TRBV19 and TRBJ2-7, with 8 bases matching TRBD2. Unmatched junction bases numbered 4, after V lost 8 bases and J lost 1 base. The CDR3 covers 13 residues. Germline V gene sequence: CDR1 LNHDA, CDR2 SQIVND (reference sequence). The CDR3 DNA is TGTGCCAGTTCAGCGGGGGAGTCCTACGAGCAGTACTTC. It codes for CASSAGESYEQYF.

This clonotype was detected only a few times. The CDR3 loop is CASSRDREGHYEQYF. DNA for the CDR3: TGTGCCAGCAGCCGGGACAGGGAGGGTCACTACGAGCAGTACTTC. This chain connects TRBV4-2 to TRBJ2-7; 9 bases are a match to TRBD1. The J segment lost 3 bases and the V segment lost 4 bases, leaving 7 bases of the junction unmatched. The V gene's germline CDR1 is LGHNA and CDR2 YNFKEQ. The CDR3 length is 15 residues.

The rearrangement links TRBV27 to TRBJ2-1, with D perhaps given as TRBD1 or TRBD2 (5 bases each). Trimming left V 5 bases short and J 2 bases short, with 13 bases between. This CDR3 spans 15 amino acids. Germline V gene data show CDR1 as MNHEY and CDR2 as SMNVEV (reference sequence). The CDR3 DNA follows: TGTGCCAGCAGTCTAGGGACGCCTGCCTACAATGAGCAGTTCTTC. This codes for CASSLGTPAYNEQFF.

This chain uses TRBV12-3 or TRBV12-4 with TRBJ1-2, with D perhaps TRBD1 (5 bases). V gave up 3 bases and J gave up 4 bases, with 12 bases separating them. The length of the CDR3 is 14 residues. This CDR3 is CASSLGPGTYGYTF. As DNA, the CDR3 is TGTGCCAGCAGTTTGGGACCCGGGACCTATGGCTACACCTTC.

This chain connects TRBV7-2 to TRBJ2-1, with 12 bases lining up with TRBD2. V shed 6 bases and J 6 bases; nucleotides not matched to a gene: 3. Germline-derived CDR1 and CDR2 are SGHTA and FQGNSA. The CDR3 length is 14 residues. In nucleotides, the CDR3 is TGTGCCAGCAGGACTAGCGGGGGCCCCAATGAGCAGTTCTTC. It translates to CASRTSGGPNEQFF.

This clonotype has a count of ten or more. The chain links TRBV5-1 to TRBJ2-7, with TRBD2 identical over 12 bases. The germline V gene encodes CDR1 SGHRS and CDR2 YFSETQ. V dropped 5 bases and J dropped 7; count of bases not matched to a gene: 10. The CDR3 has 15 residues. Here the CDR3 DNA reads TGCGCCAGCAGGTCCCTAGCGGGAGGGCCAGAAGAGCAGTACTTC. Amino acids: CASRSLAGGPEEQYF.

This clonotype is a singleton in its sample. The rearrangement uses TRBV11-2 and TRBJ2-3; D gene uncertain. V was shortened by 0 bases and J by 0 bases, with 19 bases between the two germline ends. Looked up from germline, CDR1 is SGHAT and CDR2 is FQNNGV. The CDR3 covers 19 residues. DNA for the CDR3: TGTGCCAGCAGCTTAGATGGTTGGGAACGGCATATTAGCACAGATACGCAGTATTTT. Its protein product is CASSLDGWERHISTDTQYF.

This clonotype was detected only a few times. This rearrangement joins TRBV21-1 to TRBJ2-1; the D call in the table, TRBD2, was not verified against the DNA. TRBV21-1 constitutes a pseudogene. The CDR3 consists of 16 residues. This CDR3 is CASSNKRESSYNEQFF. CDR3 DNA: TGTGCCAGCAGCAATAAGCGGGAAAGCTCCTACAATGAGCAGTTCTTC.